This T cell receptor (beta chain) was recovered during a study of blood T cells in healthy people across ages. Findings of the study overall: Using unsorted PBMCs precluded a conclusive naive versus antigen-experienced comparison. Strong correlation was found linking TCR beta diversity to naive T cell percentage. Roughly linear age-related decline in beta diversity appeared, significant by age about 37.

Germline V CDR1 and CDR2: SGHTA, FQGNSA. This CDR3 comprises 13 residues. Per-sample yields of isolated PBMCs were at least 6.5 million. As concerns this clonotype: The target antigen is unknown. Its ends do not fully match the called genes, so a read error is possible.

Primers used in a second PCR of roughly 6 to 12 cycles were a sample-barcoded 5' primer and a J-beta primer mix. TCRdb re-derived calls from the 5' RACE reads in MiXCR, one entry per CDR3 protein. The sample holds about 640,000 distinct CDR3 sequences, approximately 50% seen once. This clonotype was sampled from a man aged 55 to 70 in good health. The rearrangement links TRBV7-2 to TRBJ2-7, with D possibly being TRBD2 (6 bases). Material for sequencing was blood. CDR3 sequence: CASSVAVEYEQYF. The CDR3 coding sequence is TGTGCCAGCAGCGTAGCGGTGGAGTACGAGCAGTACTTC.